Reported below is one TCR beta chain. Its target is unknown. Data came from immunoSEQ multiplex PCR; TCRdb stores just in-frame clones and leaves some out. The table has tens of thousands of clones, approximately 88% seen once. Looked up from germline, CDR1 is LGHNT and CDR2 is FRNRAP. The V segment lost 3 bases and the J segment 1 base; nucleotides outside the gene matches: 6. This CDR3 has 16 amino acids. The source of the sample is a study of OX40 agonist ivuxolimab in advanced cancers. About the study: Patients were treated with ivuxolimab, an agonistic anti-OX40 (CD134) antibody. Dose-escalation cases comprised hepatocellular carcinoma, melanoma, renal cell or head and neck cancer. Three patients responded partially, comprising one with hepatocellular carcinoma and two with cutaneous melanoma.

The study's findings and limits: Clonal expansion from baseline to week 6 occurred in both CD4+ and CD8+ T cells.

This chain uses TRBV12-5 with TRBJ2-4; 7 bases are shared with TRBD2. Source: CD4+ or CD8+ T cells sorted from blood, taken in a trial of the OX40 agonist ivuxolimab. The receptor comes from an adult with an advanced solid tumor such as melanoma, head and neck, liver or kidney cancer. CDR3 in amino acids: CASGLSSGKAKNIQYF. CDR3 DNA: TGTGCTAGTGGTTTATCCAGCGGGAAGGCCAAAAACATTCAGTACTTC.